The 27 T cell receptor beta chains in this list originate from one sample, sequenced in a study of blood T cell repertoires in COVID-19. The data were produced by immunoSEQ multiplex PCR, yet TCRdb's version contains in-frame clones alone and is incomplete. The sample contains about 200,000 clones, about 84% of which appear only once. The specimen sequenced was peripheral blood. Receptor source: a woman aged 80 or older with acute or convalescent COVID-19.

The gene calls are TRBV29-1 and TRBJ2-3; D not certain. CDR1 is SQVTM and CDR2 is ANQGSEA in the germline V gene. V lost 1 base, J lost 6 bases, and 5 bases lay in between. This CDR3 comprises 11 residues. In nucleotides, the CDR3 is TGCAGCGTTGAAGGGGCCGATACGCAGTATTTT. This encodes CSVEGADTQYF.

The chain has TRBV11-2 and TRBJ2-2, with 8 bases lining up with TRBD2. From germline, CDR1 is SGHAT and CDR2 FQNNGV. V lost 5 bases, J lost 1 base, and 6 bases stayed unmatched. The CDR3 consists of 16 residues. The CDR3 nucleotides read TGTGCCAGCAGCCGGAGCGGGGGCCTGAACACCGGGGAGCTGTTTTTT. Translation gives CASSRSGGLNTGELFF.

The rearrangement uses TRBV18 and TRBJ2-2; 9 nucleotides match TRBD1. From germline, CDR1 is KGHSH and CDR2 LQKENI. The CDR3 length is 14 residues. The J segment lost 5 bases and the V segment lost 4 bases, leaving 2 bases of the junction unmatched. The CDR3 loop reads CASSLDRGTGELFF. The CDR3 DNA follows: TGTGCCAGCTCACTGGACAGGGGAACCGGGGAGCTGTTTTTT.

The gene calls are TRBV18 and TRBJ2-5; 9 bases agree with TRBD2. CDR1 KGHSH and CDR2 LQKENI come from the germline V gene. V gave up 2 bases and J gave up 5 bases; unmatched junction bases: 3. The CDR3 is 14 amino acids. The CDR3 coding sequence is TGTGCCAGCTCACCATGGCTAGCGGGGGAGACCCAGTACTTC. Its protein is CASSPWLAGETQYF.

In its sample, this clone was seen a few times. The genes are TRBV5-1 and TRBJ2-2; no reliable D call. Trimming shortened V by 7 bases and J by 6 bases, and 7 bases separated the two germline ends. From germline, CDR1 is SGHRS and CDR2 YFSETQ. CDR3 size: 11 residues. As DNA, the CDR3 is TGCGCCAGCTCCAGATCCGGGGAGCTGTTTTTT. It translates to CASSRSGELFF. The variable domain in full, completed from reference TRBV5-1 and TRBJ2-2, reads KAGVTQTPRYLIKTRGQQVTLSCSPISGHRSVSWYQQTPGQGLQFLFEYFSETQRNKGNFPGRFSGRQFSNSRSEMNVSTLELGDSALYLCASSRSGELFFGEGSRLTVL.

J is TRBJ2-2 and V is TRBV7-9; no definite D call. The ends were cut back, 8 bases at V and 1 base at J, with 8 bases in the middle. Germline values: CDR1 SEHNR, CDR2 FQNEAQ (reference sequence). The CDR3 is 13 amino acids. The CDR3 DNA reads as TGTGCCAGCTCCCAGGAGAACACCGGGGAGCTGTTTTTT. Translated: CASSQENTGELFF.

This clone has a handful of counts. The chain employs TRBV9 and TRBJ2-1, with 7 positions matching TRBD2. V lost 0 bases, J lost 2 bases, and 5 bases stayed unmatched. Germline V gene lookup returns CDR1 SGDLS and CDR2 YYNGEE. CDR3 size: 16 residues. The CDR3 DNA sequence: TGTGCCAGCAGCGTAGACGGCGGGGGAACCTACAATGAGCAGTTCTTC. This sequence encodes CASSVDGGGTYNEQFF.

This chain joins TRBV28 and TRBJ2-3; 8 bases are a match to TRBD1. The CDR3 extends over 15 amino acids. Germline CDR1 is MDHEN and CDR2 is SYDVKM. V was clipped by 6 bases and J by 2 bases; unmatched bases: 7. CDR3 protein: CASRSLTGVTDTQYF. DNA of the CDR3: TGTGCCAGCAGGTCGTTGACAGGGGTCACAGATACGCAGTATTTT.

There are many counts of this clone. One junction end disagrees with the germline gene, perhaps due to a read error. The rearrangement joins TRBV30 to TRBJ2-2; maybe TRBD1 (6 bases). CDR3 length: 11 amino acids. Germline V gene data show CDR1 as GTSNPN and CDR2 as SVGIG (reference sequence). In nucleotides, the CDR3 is TGTGCCTGGAGTACGGGACATAACCGGCTTTTT. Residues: CAWSTGHNRLF.

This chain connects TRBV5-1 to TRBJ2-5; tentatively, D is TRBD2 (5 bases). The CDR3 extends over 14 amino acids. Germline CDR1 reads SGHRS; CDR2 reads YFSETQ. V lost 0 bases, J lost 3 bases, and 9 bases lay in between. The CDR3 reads CASSLELAKETQYF. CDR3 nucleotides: TGCGCCAGCAGCTTGGAGCTAGCTAAAGAGACCCAGTACTTC.

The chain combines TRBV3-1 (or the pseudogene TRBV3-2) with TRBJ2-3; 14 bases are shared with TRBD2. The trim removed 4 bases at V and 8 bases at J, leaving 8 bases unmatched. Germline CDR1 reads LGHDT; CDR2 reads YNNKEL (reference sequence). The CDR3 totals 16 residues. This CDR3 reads CASSPGTSGRLGTQYF. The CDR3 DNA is TGTGCCAGCAGCCCCGGGACTAGCGGGAGACTCGGTACGCAGTATTTT.

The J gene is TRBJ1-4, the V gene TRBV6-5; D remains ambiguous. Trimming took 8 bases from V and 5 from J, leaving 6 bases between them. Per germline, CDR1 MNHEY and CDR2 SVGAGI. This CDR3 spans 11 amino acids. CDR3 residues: CASGENEKLFF. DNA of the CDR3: TGTGCCAGCGGAGAAAATGAAAAACTGTTTTTT.

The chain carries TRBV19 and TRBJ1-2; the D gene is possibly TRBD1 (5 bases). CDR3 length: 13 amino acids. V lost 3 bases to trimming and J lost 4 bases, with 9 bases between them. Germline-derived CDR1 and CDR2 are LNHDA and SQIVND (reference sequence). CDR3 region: CASSIRQRYGYTF. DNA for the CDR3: TGTGCCAGTAGTATTCGACAGCGCTATGGCTACACCTTC.

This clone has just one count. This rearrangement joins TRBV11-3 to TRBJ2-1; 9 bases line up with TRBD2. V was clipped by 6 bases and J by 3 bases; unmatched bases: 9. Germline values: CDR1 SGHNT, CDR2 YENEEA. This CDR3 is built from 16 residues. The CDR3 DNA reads TGTGCCAGCAGTCCTCTCAGCGGGGGGCACTACAATGAGCAGTTCTTC. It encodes CASSPLSGGHYNEQFF.

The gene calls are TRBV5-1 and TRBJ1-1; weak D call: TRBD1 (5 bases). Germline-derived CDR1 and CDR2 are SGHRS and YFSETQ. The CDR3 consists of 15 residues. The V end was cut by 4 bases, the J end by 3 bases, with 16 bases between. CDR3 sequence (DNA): TGCGCCAGCAGCCCGCGGGGGGATAGGGACACTGAAGCTTTCTTT. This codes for CASSPRGDRDTEAFF.

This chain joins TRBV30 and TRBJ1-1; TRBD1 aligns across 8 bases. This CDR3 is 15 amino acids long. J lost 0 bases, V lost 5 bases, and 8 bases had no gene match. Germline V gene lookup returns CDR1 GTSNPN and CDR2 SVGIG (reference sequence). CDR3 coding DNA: TGTGCCTGGCTGAACCCGGGACAGGTGAACACTGAAGCTTTCTTT. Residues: CAWLNPGQVNTEAFF.

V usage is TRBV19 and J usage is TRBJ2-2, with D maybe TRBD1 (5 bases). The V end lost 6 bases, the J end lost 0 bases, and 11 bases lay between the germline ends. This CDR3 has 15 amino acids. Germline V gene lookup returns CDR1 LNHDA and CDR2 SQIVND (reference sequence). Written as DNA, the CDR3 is TGTGCCAGTAGCCCTCCAGGGTCGAACACCGGGGAGCTGTTTTTT. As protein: CASSPPGSNTGELFF.

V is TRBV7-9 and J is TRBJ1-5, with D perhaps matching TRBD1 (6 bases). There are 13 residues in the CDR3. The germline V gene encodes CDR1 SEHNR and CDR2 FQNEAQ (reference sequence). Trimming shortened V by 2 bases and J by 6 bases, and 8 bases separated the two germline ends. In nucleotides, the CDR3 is TGTGCCAGCAGCTTACAGGGGAGTCAGCCCCAGCATTTT. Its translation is CASSLQGSQPQHF.

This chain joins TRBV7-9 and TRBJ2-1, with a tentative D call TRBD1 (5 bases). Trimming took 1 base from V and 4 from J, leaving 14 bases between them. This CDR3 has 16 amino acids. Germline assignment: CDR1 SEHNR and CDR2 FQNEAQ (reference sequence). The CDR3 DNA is TGTGCCAGCAGCTTAGTCGTGGGGCCCCAATACAATGAGCAGTTCTTC. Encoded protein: CASSLVVGPQYNEQFF.

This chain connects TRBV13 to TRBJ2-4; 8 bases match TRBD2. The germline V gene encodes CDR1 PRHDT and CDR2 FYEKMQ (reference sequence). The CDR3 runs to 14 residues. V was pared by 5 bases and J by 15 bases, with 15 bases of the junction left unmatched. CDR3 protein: CASSRGTAGAPGYF. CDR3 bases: TGTGCCAGCAGCCGAGGCACAGCGGGGGCCCCGGGGTACTTC.

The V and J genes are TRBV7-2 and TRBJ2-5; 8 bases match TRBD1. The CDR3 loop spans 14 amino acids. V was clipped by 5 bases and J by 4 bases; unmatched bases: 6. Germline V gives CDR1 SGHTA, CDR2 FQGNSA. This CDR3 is CASSPRTGRETQYF. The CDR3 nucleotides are TGTGCCAGCAGCCCGAGGACAGGGAGAGAGACCCAGTACTTC.

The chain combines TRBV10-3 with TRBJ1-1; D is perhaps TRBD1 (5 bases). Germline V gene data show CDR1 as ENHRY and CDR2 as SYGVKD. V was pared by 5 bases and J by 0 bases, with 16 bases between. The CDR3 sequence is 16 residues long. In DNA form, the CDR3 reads TGTGCCATCAGTCAGGGTATCGATAGTATGAACACTGAAGCTTTCTTT. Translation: CAISQGIDSMNTEAFF.

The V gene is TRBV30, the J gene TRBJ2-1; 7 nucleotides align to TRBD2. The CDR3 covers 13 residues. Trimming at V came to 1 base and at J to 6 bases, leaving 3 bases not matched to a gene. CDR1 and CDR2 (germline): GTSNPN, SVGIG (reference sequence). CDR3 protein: CAWSATSVNEQFF. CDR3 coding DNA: TGTGCCTGGAGTGCAACTAGCGTCAATGAGCAGTTCTTC.

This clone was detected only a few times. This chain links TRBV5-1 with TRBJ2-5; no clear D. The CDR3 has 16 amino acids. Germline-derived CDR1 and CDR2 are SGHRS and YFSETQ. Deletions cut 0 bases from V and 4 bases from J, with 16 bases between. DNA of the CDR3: TGCGCCAGCAGCTTGGTCGGTCCCCACTTTCGAGAGACCCAGTACTTC. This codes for CASSLVGPHFRETQYF.

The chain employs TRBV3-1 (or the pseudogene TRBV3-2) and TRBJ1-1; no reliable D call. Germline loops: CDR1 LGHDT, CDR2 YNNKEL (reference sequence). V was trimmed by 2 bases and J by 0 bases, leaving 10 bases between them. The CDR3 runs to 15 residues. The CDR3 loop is CASSQMEAMNTEAFF. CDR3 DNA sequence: TGTGCCAGCAGCCAAATGGAGGCTATGAACACTGAAGCTTTCTTT.

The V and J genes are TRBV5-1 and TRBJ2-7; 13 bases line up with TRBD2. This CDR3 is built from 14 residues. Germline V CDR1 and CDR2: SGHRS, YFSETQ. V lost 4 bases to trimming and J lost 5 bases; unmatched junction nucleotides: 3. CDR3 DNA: TGCGCCAGCAGCCCCGGACTAGCGGGAGACGAGCAGTACTTC. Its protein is CASSPGLAGDEQYF. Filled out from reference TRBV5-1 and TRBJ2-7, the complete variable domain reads KAGVTQTPRYLIKTRGQQVTLSCSPISGHRSVSWYQQTPGQGLQFLFEYFSETQRNKGNFPGRFSGRQFSNSRSEMNVSTLELGDSALYLCASSPGLAGDEQYFGPGTRLTVT.

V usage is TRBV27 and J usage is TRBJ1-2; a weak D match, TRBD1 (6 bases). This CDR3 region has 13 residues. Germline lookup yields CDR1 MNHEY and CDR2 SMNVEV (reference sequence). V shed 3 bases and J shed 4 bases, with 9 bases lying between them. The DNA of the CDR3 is TGTGCCAGCAGTTTGGACAGAGCCTATGGCTACACCTTC. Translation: CASSLDRAYGYTF.